This TCR beta chain emerged from a study of blood T cell repertoires in COVID-19. For the study at large: Acute and convalescent COVID-19 samples came from the United States, Italy and Spain. T cells, B-cell-depleted T cells, or PBMCs supplied cDNA or gDNA.

This clone was counted once. Original data processing: Researchers report that nucleated cell counts were estimated from reference gene primer amplification. Repertoires were generated with immunoSEQ multiplex PCR, while TCRdb's copy carries only in-frame clones and drops some. The V and J calls and clone size are taken from that table; D and trimming were inferred from the DNA. The table records roughly 35,000 clones, about nine tenths of them present only once. V lost 0 bases to trimming and J lost 5 bases; unmatched junction nucleotides: 4. The CDR3 is 14 amino acids. CDR1 is SGHDT and CDR2 is YYEEEE in the germline V gene.

Material: peripheral blood. The chain links TRBV5-6 to TRBJ2-5; 7 nucleotides match TRBD1. The sequence came from a man aged 65 to 79 with acute or convalescent COVID-19. The CDR3 spells CASSLASGGETQYF. Here the CDR3 DNA reads TGTGCCAGCAGCTTGGCATCAGGGGGTGAGACCCAGTACTTC.